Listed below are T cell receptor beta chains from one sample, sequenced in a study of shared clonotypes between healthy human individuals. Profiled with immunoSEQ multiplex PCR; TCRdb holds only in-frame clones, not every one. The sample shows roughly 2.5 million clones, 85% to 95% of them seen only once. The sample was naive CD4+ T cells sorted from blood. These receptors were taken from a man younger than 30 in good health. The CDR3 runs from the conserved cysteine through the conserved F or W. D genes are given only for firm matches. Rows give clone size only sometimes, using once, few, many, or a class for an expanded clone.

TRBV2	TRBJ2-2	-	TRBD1	CASRFRTGGVGSGELFF	TGTGCCAGCAGGTTCCGAACAGGGGGCGTTGGAAGCGGGGAGCTGTTTTTT
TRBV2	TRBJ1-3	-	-	CASGVLSGNTIYF	TGTGCCAGCGGAGTCCTCTCTGGAAACACCATATATTTT
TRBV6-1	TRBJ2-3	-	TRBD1	CASSEEGALTTDTQYF	TGTGCCAGCAGTGAAGAGGGGGCGCTGACCACAGATACGCAGTATTTT
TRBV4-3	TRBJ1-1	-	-	CASSQVLLTGMNTEAFF	TGCGCCAGCAGCCAAGTGTTATTGACGGGTATGAACACTGAAGCTTTCTTT
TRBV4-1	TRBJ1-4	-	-	CASSQVRTVEKLFF	TGCGCCAGCAGCCAAGTACGAACGGTGGAAAAACTGTTTTTT
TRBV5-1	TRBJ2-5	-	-	CASSLAGSRVQEGTQYF	TGCGCCAGCAGCTTGGCGGGTAGTCGTGTGCAGGAGGGGACCCAGTACTTC
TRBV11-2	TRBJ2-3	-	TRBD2	CASSLVGGGWTDTQYF	TGTGCCAGCAGCTTAGTCGGGGGAGGGTGGACAGATACGCAGTATTTT
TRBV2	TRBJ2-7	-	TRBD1	CASNTGTGFGEQYF	TGTGCCAGCAATACCGGGACAGGGTTTGGAGAGCAGTACTTC
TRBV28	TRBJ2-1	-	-	CASSDGYNEQFF	TGTGCCAGCAGCGATGGGTACAATGAGCAGTTCTTC
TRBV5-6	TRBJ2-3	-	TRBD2	CASSPTTSGTDTQYF	TGTGCCAGCAGCCCTACTACTAGCGGCACAGATACGCAGTATTTT
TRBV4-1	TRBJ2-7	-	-	CASRGTASYEQYF	TGCGCCAGCCGCGGGACAGCCTCTTACGAGCAGTACTTC
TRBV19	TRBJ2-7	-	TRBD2	CASSSTSGRNLYEQYF	TGTGCCAGTAGTAGTACTAGCGGGCGCAACCTCTACGAGCAGTACTTC
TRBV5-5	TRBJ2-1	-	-	CASSFPSGPYNEQFF	TGTGCCAGCAGCTTCCCTTCCGGCCCCTACAATGAGCAGTTCTTC
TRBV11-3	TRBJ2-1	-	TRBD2	CASSLDGAGTSGSAEQFF	TGTGCCAGCAGCTTAGATGGGGCGGGGACTAGCGGGAGTGCTGAGCAGTTCTTC
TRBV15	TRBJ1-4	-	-	CATSRVKVDWETSPQKLFF	TGTGCCACCAGCAGAGTGAAGGTGGATTGGGAGACCTCTCCGCAAAAACTGTTTTTT
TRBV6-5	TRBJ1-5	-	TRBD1	CASSLRTGNQPQHF	TGTGCCAGCAGTCTTCGGACAGGGAATCAGCCCCAGCATTTT
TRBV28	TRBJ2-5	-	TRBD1	CASKETGGLKTQYF	TGTGCCAGCAAAGAAACAGGGGGCTTGAAGACCCAGTACTTC
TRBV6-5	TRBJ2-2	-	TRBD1	CASSYRGQDGELFF	TGTGCCAGCAGTTACAGGGGGCAGGACGGGGAGCTGTTTTTT
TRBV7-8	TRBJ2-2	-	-	CASSLRDGRGTGELFF	TGTGCCAGCAGCTTAAGGGACGGCAGGGGCACCGGGGAGCTGTTTTTT
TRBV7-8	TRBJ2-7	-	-	CASTLTTSYEQYF	TGTGCCAGCACCCTGACAACGAGCTACGAGCAGTACTTC
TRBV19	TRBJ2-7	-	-	CASSSAGGIPYEQYF	TGTGCCAGTAGTTCCGCCGGTGGGATCCCCTACGAGCAGTACTTC
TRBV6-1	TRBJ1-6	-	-	CASSERQPNSPLHF	TGTGCCAGCAGTGAGCGACAGCCTAATTCACCCCTCCACTTT
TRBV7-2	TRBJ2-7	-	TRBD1	CASSLDWGQGLGEQYF	TGTGCCAGCAGCTTAGACTGGGGACAGGGGCTGGGGGAGCAGTACTTC
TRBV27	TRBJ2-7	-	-	CASSLGRAYEQYF	TGTGCCAGCAGTTTGGGCCGAGCCTACGAGCAGTACTTC
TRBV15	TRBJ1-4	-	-	CATSKRLLMTTNEKLFF	TGTGCCACCAGCAAGAGGTTACTAATGACAACTAATGAAAAACTGTTTTTT
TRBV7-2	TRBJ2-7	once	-	CASSRTGITYEQYF	TGTGCCAGCAGCCGTACAGGGATTACCTACGAGCAGTACTTC
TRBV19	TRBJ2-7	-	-	CASSPGASYEQYF	TGTGCCAGTAGTCCGGGTGCCTCCTACGAGCAGTACTTC
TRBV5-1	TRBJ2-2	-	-	CASSLFAAGELFF	TGCGCCAGCAGCTTGTTTGCGGCCGGGGAGCTGTTTTTT
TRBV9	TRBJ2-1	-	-	CASSVVGLSYNEQFF	TGTGCCAGCAGCGTGGTGGGACTCTCCTACAATGAGCAGTTCTTC
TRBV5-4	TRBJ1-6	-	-	CASSRGGGDNSPLHF	TGTGCCAGCAGCCGCGGGGGAGGTGATAATTCACCCCTCCACTTT
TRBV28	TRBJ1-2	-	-	CASSSTALTGDYGYTF	TGTGCCAGCAGTTCTACCGCCCTGACAGGTGACTATGGCTACACCTTC
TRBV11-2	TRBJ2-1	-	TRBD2	CASSSLSGRYNEQFF	TGTGCCAGCAGCTCGCTGAGCGGGAGGTACAATGAGCAGTTCTTC
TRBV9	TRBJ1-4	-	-	CASSGPAVGGNEKLFF	TGTGCCAGCAGCGGACCGGCTGTCGGCGGAAATGAAAAACTGTTTTTT
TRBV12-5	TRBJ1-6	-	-	CASGLWRAGEFSPLHF	TGTGCTAGTGGTTTGTGGAGGGCAGGGGAATTTTCACCCCTCCACTTT
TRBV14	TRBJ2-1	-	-	CASSQAPILGAIDEQFF	TGTGCCAGCAGCCAAGCTCCCATACTGGGAGCGATAGATGAGCAGTTCTTC
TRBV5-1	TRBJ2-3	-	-	CASSERTNTDTQYF	TGCGCCAGCAGCGAGAGGACTAACACAGATACGCAGTATTTT
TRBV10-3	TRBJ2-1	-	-	CAISAQVGNEQFF	TGTGCCATCAGCGCGCAGGTTGGAAATGAGCAGTTCTTC